This TCR beta chain was captured by sequencing in a study of T cells in localized non-small cell lung cancer. CDR3 length: 15 amino acids. The ends were cut back, 1 base at V and 5 bases at J, with 16 bases in the middle. Germline V gene data show CDR1 as SGHDT and CDR2 as YYEEEE. Some clones are missing from TCRdb's copy, which holds only in-frame ones; the method was immunoSEQ multiplex PCR. The top ten hold around 1.1% of the sample, which has tens of thousands of clones, less than 90% seen once. This sequence was found in a woman between 35 and 70 years old with stage I lung adenocarcinoma. This chain links TRBV5-6 with TRBJ2-7; no firm D call. The sequenced sample was peripheral blood, obtained before any cancer treatment. The CDR3 DNA is TGTGCCAGCAGCTTGTCTTTGCTGAGCGTTGACGAGCAGTACTTC. Translating it yields CASSLSLLSVDEQYF.